This paragraph reports one T cell receptor (beta chain). Its matching antigen is unknown. CDR1 is SGHTA and CDR2 is FQGNSA in the germline V gene. V shed 5 bases, J shed 9 bases, and the junction held 8 bases outside the gene matches. The CDR3 has 14 residues. PCR involved 60 Vbeta and 13 Jbeta primers. Only in-frame clones appear in the TCRdb table, and some are missing; sequencing was by immunoSEQ multiplex PCR. The sample includes some 190,000 clones, 75% to 90% seen only once; the top ten take 0.31%. The data were obtained in a study of cytomegalovirus exposure and HLA in healthy donors. Findings and caveats of the study: Presence/absence analyses supposed approximately even sequencing depth among donors. Per published accounts, TCR beta sequences correctly predicted the HLA-A and HLA-B alleles of most subjects. According to reports, the classifier identified cytomegalovirus status with high specificity and sensitivity.

Healthy bone marrow donors supplied every sample. Input material: PBMCs. The chain is built from TRBV7-2 and TRBJ2-1; the match to TRBD2 covers 9 bases. The source is a woman in her 30s in good health and CMV-seronegative. CDR3 residues: CASSPQRGASEQFF. Written as DNA, the CDR3 is TGTGCCAGCAGCCCCCAGCGGGGGGCGAGTGAGCAGTTCTTC. The variable domain in full, completed from reference TRBV7-2 and TRBJ2-1, reads GAGVSQSPSNKVTEKGKDVELRCDPISGHTALYWYRQSLGQGLEFLIYFQGNSAPDKSGLPSDRFSAERTGGSVSTLTIQRTQQEDSAVYLCASSPQRGASEQFFGPGTRLTVL.